A selection of T cell receptor beta chains follows, all from one sample in a study of identifying expanded T cells in peripheral blood. Produced via immunoSEQ multiplex PCR; TCRdb's table is partial and in-frame only. The repertoire holds about 52,000 clones, with approximately 82% as singletons. The specimen sequenced was blood. The receptors were gathered from a person aged 18 to 70 in good health. CDR3s include the opening cysteine and the closing phenylalanine or tryptophan. The D gene is left open where the match is weak. Clone size, where shown, is once, few, many, or a class for clones that have expanded.

abundance,v_gene,d_gene,j_gene,CDR3nt,CDR3aa
once,TRBV2,-,TRBJ2-7,TGTGCCAGCCGCGGGTTGGTAAGCCGTAGCGAGCAGTACTTC,CASRGLVSRSEQYF
-,TRBV7-2,-,TRBJ2-7,TGTGCCAGCAGCTTATATATCGGCGAGCAGTACTTC,CASSLYIGEQYF
-,TRBV2,-,TRBJ2-5,TGTGCCAGCAGTCGGGGGCTCCAAGAGACCCAGTACTTC,CASSRGLQETQYF
once,TRBV30,-,TRBJ2-3,TGTGCCTACCATAGCGTCACCACAGATACGCAGTATTTT,CAYHSVTTDTQYF
-,TRBV9,-,TRBJ2-1,TGTGCCAGCAGCGACCCCCCCGGAAGGTCTAGTGAGCAGTTCTTC,CASSDPPGRSSEQFF
-,TRBV7-9,TRBD1,TRBJ2-3,TGTGCCAGCAGCTTCGGACAGGGGCAGTATTTT,CASSFGQGQYF
-,TRBV6-1,-,TRBJ1-1,TGTGCCAGCAGTGAGTCGGGGCAGGTATGGACTGAAGCTTTCTTT,CASSESGQVWTEAFF
-,TRBV5-4,TRBD1,TRBJ1-2,TGTGCCAGCAGCTCCACAGGGGATCGATATGGCTACACCTTC,CASSSTGDRYGYTF
-,TRBV5-5,-,TRBJ2-2,TGTGCCAGCAGCTTAAGCCCCGGCGGGGAGCTGTTTTTT,CASSLSPGGELFF
-,TRBV11-2,-,TRBJ2-2,TGTGCCAGCAGCTTTTGGGGGCATGACGGGGAGCTGTTTTTT,CASSFWGHDGELFF
-,TRBV2,-,TRBJ2-5,TGTGCCAGCAGTCCGGAGACAGGGCGGGAGCAGTACTTC,CASSPETGREQYF
-,TRBV19,TRBD1,TRBJ1-5,TGTGCCACCTCGACAGGGGGAGCGAGGGGTCAGCCCCAGCATTTT,CATSTGGARGQPQHF
-,TRBV2,TRBD1,TRBJ1-2,TGTGCCAGCAGTTCGACAGGGGGCTATGGCTACACCTTC,CASSSTGGYGYTF
-,TRBV2,-,TRBJ1-2,TGTGCCACAGGTCAGGGGCCTAACTATGGCTACACCTTC,CATGQGPNYGYTF
-,TRBV6-1,-,TRBJ1-4,TGTGCCAGCAGTGTCGACCTTTTGGGGAATGAAAAACTGTTTTTT,CASSVDLLGNEKLFF
-,TRBV5-5,-,TRBJ2-5,TGTGCCAGCAGCTTGGAAGGGCAAGAGACCCAGTACTTC,CASSLEGQETQYF
few,TRBV18,-,TRBJ1-2,TGTGCCAGCTCACTCCTCGCCAGGGAGGGCTACACCTTC,CASSLLAREGYTF
-,TRBV2,-,TRBJ2-1,TGTGCCAGCAGTGAGGACAGTCTGGCGCGCGATGAGCAGTTCTTC,CASSEDSLARDEQFF
-,TRBV14,-,TRBJ1-6,TGTGCCAGCAGCCAAGGTCGGCGGGAGTGGGATTCACCCCTCCACTTT,CASSQGRREWDSPLHF
-,TRBV30,-,TRBJ2-5,TGTGCCTGGAGGGAGTATAGGGACATACAAGAGACCCAGTACTTC,CAWREYRDIQETQYF
-,TRBV6-5,TRBD1,TRBJ2-2,TGTGCCAGCAGTTCAGGGGGCGCGAACACCGGGGAGCTGTTTTTT,CASSSGGANTGELFF
-,TRBV27,-,TRBJ1-2,TGTGCCAGCAGTTTTGCCCCGGGACTGAACTATGGCTACACCTTC,CASSFAPGLNYGYTF
-,TRBV2,TRBD1,TRBJ2-2,TGTGCCAGCAGAGCGACGACAGGGGCCGGGGAGCTGTTTTTT,CASRATTGAGELFF
-,TRBV19,-,TRBJ1-5,TGTGCCAGTAGTATAGCATCGCAGCCTAGCAATCAGCCCCAGCATTTT,CASSIASQPSNQPQHF
-,TRBV30,-,TRBJ1-3,TGTGCCTGGAGTTCCAGCCTGAACACCATATATTTT,CAWSSSLNTIYF
-,TRBV6-1,-,TRBJ1-2,TGTGCCAGCAGCCCCAGGAGGGGGAGAGACGGCTACACCTTC,CASSPRRGRDGYTF
-,TRBV5-1,-,TRBJ2-5,TGCGCCAGCAGCTTCGGGCCCCAAGAGACCCAGTACTTC,CASSFGPQETQYF
-,TRBV29-1,TRBD1,TRBJ2-2,TGCAGCGTTGAACTCTCCGGGACAGGGCTAACCGGGGAGCTGTTTTTT,CSVELSGTGLTGELFF
-,TRBV27,-,TRBJ2-1,TGTGCCAGCCCCCGTTCGTACAATGAGCAGTTCTTC,CASPRSYNEQFF
-,TRBV9,-,TRBJ2-5,TGTGCCAGCAGTAATAACAATGTCAGGGAGACCCAGTACTTC,CASSNNNVRETQYF
-,TRBV5-1,TRBD1,TRBJ2-3,TGCGCCAGCCTGCGAGGGACAGGGAGTGCAGATACGCAGTATTTT,CASLRGTGSADTQYF
-,TRBV23-1,-,TRBJ1-2,TGCGCCAGCAGGCGATATGGCTACACCTTC,CASRRYGYTF